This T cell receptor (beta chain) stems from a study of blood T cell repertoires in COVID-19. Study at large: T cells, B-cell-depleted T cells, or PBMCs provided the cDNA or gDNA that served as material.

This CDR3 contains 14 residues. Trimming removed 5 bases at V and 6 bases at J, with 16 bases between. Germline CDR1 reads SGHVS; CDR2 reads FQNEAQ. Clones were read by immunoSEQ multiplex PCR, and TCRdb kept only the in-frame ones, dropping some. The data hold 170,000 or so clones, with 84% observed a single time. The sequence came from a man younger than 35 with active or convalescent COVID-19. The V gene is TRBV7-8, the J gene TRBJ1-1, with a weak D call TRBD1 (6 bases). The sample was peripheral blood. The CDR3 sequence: CASSKGGGLAEAFF. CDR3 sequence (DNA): TGTGCCAGCAGCAAAGGGGGGGGGCTGGCTGAAGCTTTCTTT. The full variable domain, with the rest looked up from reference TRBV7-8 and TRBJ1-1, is GAGVSQSPRYKVAKRGQDVALRCDPISGHVSLFWYQQALGQGPEFLTYFQNEAQLDKSGLPSDRFFAERPEGSVSTLKIQRTQQEDSAVYLCASSKGGGLAEAFFGQGTRLTVV.